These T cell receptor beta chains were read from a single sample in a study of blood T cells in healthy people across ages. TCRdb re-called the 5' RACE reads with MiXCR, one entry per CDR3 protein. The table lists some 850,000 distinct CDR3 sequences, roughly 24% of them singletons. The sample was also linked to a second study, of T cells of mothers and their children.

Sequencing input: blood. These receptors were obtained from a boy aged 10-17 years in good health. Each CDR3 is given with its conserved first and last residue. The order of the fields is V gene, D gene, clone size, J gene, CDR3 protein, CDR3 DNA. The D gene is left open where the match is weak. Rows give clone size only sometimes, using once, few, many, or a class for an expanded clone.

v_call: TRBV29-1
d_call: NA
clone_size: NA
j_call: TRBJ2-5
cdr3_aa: CSGETGLTIQETQYF
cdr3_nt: TGCAGCGGTGAAACGGGACTTACCATCCAGGAGACCCAGTACTTC

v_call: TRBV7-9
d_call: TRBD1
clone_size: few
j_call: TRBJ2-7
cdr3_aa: CASSFPSGTGSPEQYF
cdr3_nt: TGTGCCAGCAGCTTTCCCTCCGGGACAGGGTCGCCCGAGCAGTACTTC

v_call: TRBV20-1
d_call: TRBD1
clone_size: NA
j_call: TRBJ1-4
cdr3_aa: CSAEDRQGATNEKLFF
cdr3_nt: TGCAGTGCCGAAGACCGACAGGGTGCAACTAATGAAAAACTGTTTTTT

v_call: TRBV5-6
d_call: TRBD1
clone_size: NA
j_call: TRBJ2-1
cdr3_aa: CAFGGQGGEQFF
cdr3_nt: TGTGCTTTCGGCGGACAGGGCGGTGAGCAGTTCTTC

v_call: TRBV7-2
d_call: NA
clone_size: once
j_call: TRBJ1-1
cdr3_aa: CASSFLRDTEAFF
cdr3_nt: TGTGCCAGCAGCTTTTTAAGGGACACTGAAGCTTTCTTT

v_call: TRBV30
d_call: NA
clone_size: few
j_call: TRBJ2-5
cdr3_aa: CAWSRMRQSQETQYF
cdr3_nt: TGTGCCTGGAGTAGGATGAGACAGAGCCAAGAGACCCAGTACTTC

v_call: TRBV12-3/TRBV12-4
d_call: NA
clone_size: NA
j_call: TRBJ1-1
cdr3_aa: CASSLNGLPTEAFF
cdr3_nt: TGTGCCAGCAGCCTGAACGGACTTCCCACTGAAGCTTTCTTT

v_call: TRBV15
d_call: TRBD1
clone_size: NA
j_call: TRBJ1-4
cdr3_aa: CATRPGQGRFNEKLFF
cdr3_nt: TGTGCCACCAGACCGGGACAGGGGCGTTTTAATGAAAAACTGTTTTTT

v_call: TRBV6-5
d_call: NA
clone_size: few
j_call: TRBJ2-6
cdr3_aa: CASSWDISGANVLTF
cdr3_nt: TGTGCCAGCAGTTGGGACATTTCTGGGGCCAACGTCCTGACTTTC

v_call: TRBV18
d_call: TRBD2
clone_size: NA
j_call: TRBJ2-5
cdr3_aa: CASSHSVGTSGQETQYF
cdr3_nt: TGTGCCAGCTCACACAGCGTCGGGACTAGCGGCCAAGAGACCCAGTACTTC

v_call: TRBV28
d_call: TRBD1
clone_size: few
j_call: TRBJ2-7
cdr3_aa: CASSSRDRVPYEQYF
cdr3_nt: TGTGCCAGCAGCTCCAGGGACAGGGTACCCTACGAGCAGTACTTC

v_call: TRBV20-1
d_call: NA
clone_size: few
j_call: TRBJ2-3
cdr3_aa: CSARLGPDTQYF
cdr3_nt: TGCAGTGCTAGATTAGGTCCGGATACGCAGTATTTT

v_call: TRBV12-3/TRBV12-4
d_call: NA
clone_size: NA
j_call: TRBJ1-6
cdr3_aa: CASSYQPPGDSPLHF
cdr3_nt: TGTGCCAGCAGTTACCAACCCCCAGGGGATTCACCCCTCCACTTT

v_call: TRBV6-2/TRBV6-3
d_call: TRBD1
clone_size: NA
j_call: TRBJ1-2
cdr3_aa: CASSYTGDGYTF
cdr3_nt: TGTGCCAGCAGTTACACAGGGGATGGCTACACCTTC

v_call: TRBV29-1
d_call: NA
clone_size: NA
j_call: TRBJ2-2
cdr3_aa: CSVVWTNTGELFF
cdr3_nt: TGCAGCGTTGTTTGGACGAACACCGGGGAGCTGTTTTTT

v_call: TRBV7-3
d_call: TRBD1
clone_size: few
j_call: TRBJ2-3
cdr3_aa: CASSPDRAVDTQYF
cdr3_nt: TGTGCCAGCAGCCCGGACAGGGCCGTGGATACGCAGTATTTT

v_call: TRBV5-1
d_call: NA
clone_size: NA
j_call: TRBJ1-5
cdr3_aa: CASSLEGRREQPQHF
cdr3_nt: TGCGCCAGCAGCTTGGAGGGGCGGAGGGAACAGCCCCAGCATTTT

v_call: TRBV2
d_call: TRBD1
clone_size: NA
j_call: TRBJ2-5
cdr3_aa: CASSVGTGGWKETQYF
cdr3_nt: TGCGCCAGCAGCGTTGGGACAGGGGGGTGGAAAGAGACCCAGTACTTC

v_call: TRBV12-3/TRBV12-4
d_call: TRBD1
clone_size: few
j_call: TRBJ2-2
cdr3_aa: CASSSRQGRTGELFF
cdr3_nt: TGTGCCAGCAGCTCCCGACAGGGCCGGACCGGGGAGCTGTTTTTT

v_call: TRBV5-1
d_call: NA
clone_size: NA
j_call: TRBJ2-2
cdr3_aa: CASSLGHRDTGELFF
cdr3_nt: TGCGCCAGCAGCTTGGGACACCGGGACACCGGGGAGCTGTTTTTT

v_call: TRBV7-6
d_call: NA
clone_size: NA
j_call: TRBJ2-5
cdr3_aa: CASSLSISPEKTQYF
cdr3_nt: TGTGCCAGCAGCTTATCAATAAGCCCGGAAAAGACCCAGTACTTC

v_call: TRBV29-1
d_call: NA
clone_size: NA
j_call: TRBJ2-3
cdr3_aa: CSVKRRQITDTQYF
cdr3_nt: TGCAGCGTCAAAAGGAGGCAGATCACAGATACGCAGTATTTT

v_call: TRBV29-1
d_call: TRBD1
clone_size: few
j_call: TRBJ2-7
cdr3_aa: CSVEDLRRQGSYEQYF
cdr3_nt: TGCAGCGTTGAAGATCTTCGTAGACAGGGTTCCTACGAGCAGTACTTC

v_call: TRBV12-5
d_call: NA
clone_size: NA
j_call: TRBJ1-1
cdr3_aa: CASAPSANTEAFF
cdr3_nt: TGTGCTAGTGCCCCCTCAGCGAACACTGAAGCTTTCTTT

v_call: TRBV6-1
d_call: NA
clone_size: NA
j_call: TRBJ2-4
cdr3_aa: CASRETNQNIQYF
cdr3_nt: TGTGCCAGCAGGGAAACAAATCAGAACATTCAGTACTTC

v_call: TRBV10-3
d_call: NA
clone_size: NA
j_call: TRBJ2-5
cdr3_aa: CAISESRDFQETQYF
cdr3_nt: TGTGCCATCAGTGAGTCGAGAGACTTCCAAGAGACCCAGTACTTC

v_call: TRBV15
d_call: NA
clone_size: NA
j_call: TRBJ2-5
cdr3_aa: CATSRDQRETQYF
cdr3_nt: TGTGCCACCAGCAGGGACCAGCGGGAGACCCAGTACTTC